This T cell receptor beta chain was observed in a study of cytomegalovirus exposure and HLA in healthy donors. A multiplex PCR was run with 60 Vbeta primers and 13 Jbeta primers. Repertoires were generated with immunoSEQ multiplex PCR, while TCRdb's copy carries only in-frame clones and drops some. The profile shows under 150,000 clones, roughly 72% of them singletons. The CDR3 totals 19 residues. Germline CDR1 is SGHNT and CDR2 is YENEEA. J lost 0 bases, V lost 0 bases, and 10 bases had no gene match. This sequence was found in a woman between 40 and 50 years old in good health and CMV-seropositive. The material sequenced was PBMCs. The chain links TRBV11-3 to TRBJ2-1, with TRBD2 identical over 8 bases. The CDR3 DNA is TGTGCCAGCAGCTTAGAGGGGACTAGGTGGGATAGCTCCTACAATGAGCAGTTCTTC. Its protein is CASSLEGTRWDSSYNEQFF.